The 13 T cell receptor beta chains below were found in one sample sequenced in a study of shared clonotypes between healthy human individuals (dated by TCRdb to 2018 to 2021). CD8 naive samples were CD45RO-negative cells positively selected for CCR7, giving a CD45RA+CCR7+ population that excluded TemRA cells. Library preparation used the immunoSEQ multiplex PCR assay. The table was pulled from immuneACCESS by TCRdb, which kept in-frame rearrangements only. Such tables lose some clones; where checked, under half of the loss comes from unresolved V genes, and the rest has no known cause. The sample table records roughly 2,000,000 clones; less than 95% of these occur just once. The ten largest clonotypes hold 0.9% to 1.5% of the sample. The sequenced material came from naive CD8+ T cells sorted from blood. The sample's cell subset or site label, decoded: CD45RA+CCR7+. Receptors were obtained from a man younger than 30 in good health.

The chain uses TRBV4-1 and TRBJ1-6, with unresolved D. In germline, CDR1 is MGHRA, CDR2 YSYEKL. The CDR3 contains 19 residues. The V gene lost 0 bases and the J gene lost 0 bases, with 15 bases spanning the gap. The CDR3 reads CASSQDRAGLSSYNSPLHF. Here the CDR3 DNA reads TGCGCCAGCAGCCAAGATAGGGCAGGACTGAGCTCCTATAATTCACCCCTCCACTTT.

The rearrangement joins TRBV10-3 to TRBJ2-5; 11 bases align to TRBD2. CDR3 size: 14 residues. With 4 bases clipped from V and 2 bases from J, the junction kept 0 bases outside the gene matches. Germline values: CDR1 ENHRY, CDR2 SYGVKD. The chain's CDR3 is CAISVAGGQETQYF. The CDR3 DNA reads as TGTGCCATCAGTGTAGCGGGGGGGCAAGAGACCCAGTACTTC.

CDR3 in DNA: TGTGCCAGCAGTGACGGGACAGGGTCGGACGAAAAACTGTTTTTT. It encodes CASSDGTGSDEKLFF. The gene calls are TRBV2 and TRBJ1-4, with 9 bases lining up with TRBD1. The CDR3 extends over 15 amino acids. The germline V gene encodes CDR1 SNHLY and CDR2 FYNNEI. V was pared by 3 bases and J by 8 bases, with 7 bases of the junction left unmatched.

This clone was recorded only once. The V and J genes are TRBV9 and TRBJ2-7; D assignment may be TRBD1 or TRBD2 (5 bases each). Germline V gene data show CDR1 as SGDLS and CDR2 as YYNGEE. CDR3 length equals 15 residues. V lost 3 bases to trimming and J lost 4 bases, with 17 bases between them. DNA for the CDR3: TGTGCCAGCAGCGGAGGGGAACTACCTACTTACGAGCAGTACTTC. This gives the protein CASSGGELPTYEQYF.

The genes are TRBV29-1 and TRBJ1-4, with D possibly matching TRBD1 (5 bases). Per germline, CDR1 SQVTM and CDR2 ANQGSEA. This CDR3 contains 10 residues. Trimming left V 7 bases short and J 10 bases short, with 10 bases between. The CDR3 nucleotides are TGCAGCGCCAGGGTTGGAAAACTGTTTTTT. It codes for CSARVGKLFF.

The V gene is TRBV7-9, the J gene TRBJ2-7; 7 nucleotides align to TRBD1. Germline V lookup: CDR1 SEHNR, CDR2 FQNEAQ (reference sequence). V dropped 4 bases and J dropped 2; count of bases not matched to a gene: 8. The CDR3 runs 15 residues. The CDR3: CASSSSTGFTYEQYF. The CDR3, as DNA: TGTGCCAGCAGCTCCTCGACAGGGTTTACCTACGAGCAGTACTTC.

This chain connects TRBV25-1 to TRBJ2-5, with D perhaps TRBD2 (6 bases). This CDR3 spans 14 amino acids. Trimming took 1 base from V and 4 from J, leaving 10 bases between them. Germline loops: CDR1 MGHDK, CDR2 SYGVNS. The CDR3 region has the DNA TGTGCCAGCAGTGAATGGGGTAGCGGAGAGACCCAGTACTTC. Translation gives CASSEWGSGETQYF.

This chain links TRBV6-4 with TRBJ1-5; D is ambiguous. The CDR3 extends over 13 amino acids. Germline V gives CDR1 MRHNA, CDR2 SNTAGT. V dropped 5 bases and J dropped 3 bases, with 8 bases sitting between them. This CDR3 reads CASSSGLNQPQHF. CDR3 bases: TGTGCCAGCAGTAGTGGTCTCAATCAGCCCCAGCATTTT.

About this clone itself: Different DNA sequences within this sample yield the same CDR3. The J gene is TRBJ2-6, the V gene TRBV30; tentatively, D is TRBD2 (5 bases). The CDR3 sequence is 14 residues long. Germline CDR1 and CDR2: GTSNPN and SVGIG (reference sequence). The germline V and J ends were trimmed by 1 base and 3 bases, with 7 bases remaining between them. The CDR3 DNA reads as TGTGCCTGGAGTGAAGGGAGTGGGGCCAACGTCCTGACTTTC. Its protein product is CAWSEGSGANVLTF.

The rearrangement joins TRBV5-8 to TRBJ2-1; TRBD2 is a possible D gene (5 bases). V lost 0 bases, J lost 2 bases, and 9 bases lay in between. Germline V lookup: CDR1 SGHTS, CDR2 YDEGEE. The CDR3 sequence is 15 residues long. This CDR3 reads CASSLGGNAYNEQFF. The CDR3 DNA sequence: TGTGCCAGCAGCTTGGGAGGGAATGCCTACAATGAGCAGTTCTTC.

This sequence joins TRBV28 and TRBJ1-5; D is unresolved. V lost 6 bases, J lost 0 bases, and 15 bases lay in between. Per germline, CDR1 MDHEN and CDR2 SYDVKM. This CDR3 spans 16 amino acids. The CDR3 DNA reads as TGTGCCAGCAGCTACGAGGCAGACTATAGCAATCAGCCCCAGCATTTT. Translating it yields CASSYEADYSNQPQHF.

This sequence joins TRBV7-9 and TRBJ2-1, with 7 bases fitting TRBD2. CDR1 and CDR2 (germline): SEHNR, FQNEAQ (reference sequence). The CDR3 consists of 16 residues. The V segment lost 6 bases and the J segment 0 bases; nucleotides outside the gene matches: 8. For the CDR3, the DNA is TGTGCCAGCAGTCGATTCGGGGGGAGCTCCTACAATGAGCAGTTCTTC. This gives the protein CASSRFGGSSYNEQFF. Based on the CDR3 plus reference TRBV7-9 and TRBJ2-1, the full variable domain is DTGVSQNPRHKITKRGQNVTFRCDPISEHNRLYWYRQTLGQGPEFLTYFQNEAQLEKSRLLSDRFSAERPKGSFSTLEIQRTEQGDSAMYLCASSRFGGSSYNEQFFGPGTRLTVL.

This chain connects TRBV28 to TRBJ2-5; TRBD1 matches 8 bases. CDR1 is MDHEN, CDR2 SYDVKM, per germline. CDR3 length equals 16 residues. J gave up 5 bases and V 3 bases, and 11 bases lay outside the gene matches. CDR3 loop: CASSFPDRDPGETQYF. The CDR3 DNA sequence: TGTGCCAGCAGTTTTCCGGACAGGGATCCAGGGGAGACCCAGTACTTC.